This TCR beta chain comes out of a study of blood T cell repertoires in COVID-19. Study as a whole: Researchers got acute and convalescent COVID-19 samples from the United States, Italy and Spain. PBMCs, B-cell-depleted T cells, or T cells were the source of the cDNA or gDNA that made up the material.

Authors' data handling: Quantification of nucleated cells was approximated via reference gene primer amplification. The table came from immunoSEQ multiplex PCR; TCRdb's copy has only in-frame clones and leaves some out. From that table come the V and J calls and clone size; the DNA was used to work out D and trimming. The sample lists approximately 180,000 clones; 88% were seen once. V was shortened by 4 bases and J by 0 bases, with 17 bases between the two germline ends. This CDR3 spans 16 amino acids. Looked up from germline, CDR1 is SGHDT and CDR2 is YYEEEE. This receptor was identified in a human donor in a cohort sampled during active COVID-19. The sample taken for sequencing was peripheral blood. The chain couples TRBV5-6 to TRBJ2-7; D may be TRBD2 (7 bases). The CDR3 here is CASSPRTAGPSYEQYF. The CDR3 DNA reads as TGTGCCAGCAGCCCTCGGACAGCGGGGCCCTCCTACGAGCAGTACTTC.